This T cell receptor (beta chain) derives from a study of T cell responses to AZD1222 COVID-19 vaccine. Study-wide background: Second-dose schedules of about 4 or about 12 weeks were combined.

Study results and caveats: Spike-wide coverage was observed for vaccine-associated CD4 TCRs, with dominant responses at 160-218 and 743-854. Seropositivity was recorded at baseline in only a handful of AZD1222 recipients. Breadth and depth of Spike-specific TCRs rose after two AZD1222 doses.

Libraries were prepared by immunoSEQ multiplex PCR; TCRdb keeps only in-frame clonotypes and omits some of them. The sample includes approximately 200,000 clones, about 90% of them seen just once. The CDR3 consists of 17 residues. Trimming took off 0 bases at V and 4 bases at J, with 18 bases between the two ends. Germline V gene sequence: CDR1 MGHRA, CDR2 YSYEKL. This clone turned up a few times. Its matching antigen is unknown. The clonotype originates from an adult in good health. The chain couples TRBV4-1 to TRBJ1-2; D ambiguous. This sample comprised peripheral blood, obtained on day 0 of AZD1222 vaccination. In DNA, the CDR3 is TGCGCCAGCAGCCAAGATCCGGTACAGTTTAGGGCCTATGGCTACACCTTC. Translation gives CASSQDPVQFRAYGYTF.